This T cell receptor beta chain stems from a study of cytomegalovirus exposure and HLA in healthy donors. In the study overall: The 100 to 150 validation repertoires, a later analysis reported, used the same platform as the 550 to 700 repertoires from the first cohort.

The study, taken as a whole, reports: One later analysis, an examination of the 120 validation repertoires, found that first-cohort TCR clusters tended to co-occur in them. 150 to 200 TCR beta chains were listed as cytomegalovirus-associated.

The CDR3 has 16 amino acids. The V segment lost 6 bases and the J segment 5 bases; nucleotides outside the gene matches: 14. Germline CDR1 reads MNHEY; CDR2 reads SMNVEV (reference sequence). Of note for this clone: The antigen is not known.

TCRdb's table, derived via immunoSEQ multiplex PCR, lists solely in-frame clones and lacks some. The repertoire holds roughly 280,000 clones, with roughly 85% as singletons. The origin of this receptor is a woman younger than 30 in good health and CMV-seronegative. The rearrangement links TRBV27 to TRBJ1-1; 8 bases match TRBD1. The sequenced sample was PBMCs. CDR3 DNA sequence: TGTGCCAGCAGCCAGGACAGGGCAGAAGGATTTACTGAAGCTTTCTTT. Translated, it gives CASSQDRAEGFTEAFF.